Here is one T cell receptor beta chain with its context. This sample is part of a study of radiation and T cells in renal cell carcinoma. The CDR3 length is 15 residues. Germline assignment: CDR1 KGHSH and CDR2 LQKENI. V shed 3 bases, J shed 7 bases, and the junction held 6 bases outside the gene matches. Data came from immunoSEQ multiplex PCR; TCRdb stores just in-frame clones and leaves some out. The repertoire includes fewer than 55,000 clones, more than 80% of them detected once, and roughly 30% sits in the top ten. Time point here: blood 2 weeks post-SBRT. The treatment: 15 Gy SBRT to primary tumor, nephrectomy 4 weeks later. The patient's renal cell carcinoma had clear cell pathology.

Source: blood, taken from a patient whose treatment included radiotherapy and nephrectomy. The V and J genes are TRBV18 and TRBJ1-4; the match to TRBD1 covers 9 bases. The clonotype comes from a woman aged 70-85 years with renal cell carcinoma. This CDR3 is CASSPRQGETEKLFF. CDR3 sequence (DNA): TGTGCCAGCTCACCTCGACAGGGGGAAACTGAAAAACTGTTTTTT.